This T cell receptor (beta chain) was sequenced for a study of blood T cell repertoires in COVID-19. Study in general: Acute and convalescent COVID-19 samples came from the United States, Italy and Spain.

This CDR3 spans 16 amino acids. The germline gives CDR1 MGHRA, CDR2 YSYEKL. V shed 0 bases and J shed 2 bases, with 14 bases lying between them. In the source study's methods: Scientists estimated how many nucleated cells there were by amplifying reference gene primers. Measured with immunoSEQ multiplex PCR; TCRdb has only the in-frame clones, and not every one. V, J and clone size reflect that table, while D and trimming were determined from the DNA. The sample consists of some 250,000 clones, approximately 86% of them appearing once. The chain couples TRBV4-1 to TRBJ2-7; the D gene is possibly TRBD1 (5 bases). This TCR was sampled from a woman in her 30s who had recovered from COVID-19. Sequencing was carried out using peripheral blood. CDR3 sequence reads: CASSQDVQGRAYEQYF. The DNA of the CDR3 is TGCGCCAGCAGCCAAGATGTCCAGGGTAGGGCCTACGAGCAGTACTTC.